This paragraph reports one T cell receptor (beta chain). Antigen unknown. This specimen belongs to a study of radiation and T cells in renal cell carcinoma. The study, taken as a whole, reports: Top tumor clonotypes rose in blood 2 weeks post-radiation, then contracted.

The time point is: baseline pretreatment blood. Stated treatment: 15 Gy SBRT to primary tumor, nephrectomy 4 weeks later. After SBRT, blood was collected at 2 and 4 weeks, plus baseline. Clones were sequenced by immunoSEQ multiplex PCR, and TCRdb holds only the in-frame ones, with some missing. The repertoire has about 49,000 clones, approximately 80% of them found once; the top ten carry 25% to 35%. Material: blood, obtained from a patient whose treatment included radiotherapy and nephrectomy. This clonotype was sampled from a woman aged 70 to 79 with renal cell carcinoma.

This CDR3 reads CASAPGGRAYEQYF. CDR3 in DNA: TGTGCCAGTGCCCCTGGAGGGAGAGCTTACGAGCAGTACTTC. This chain connects TRBV19 to TRBJ2-7, with a weak D call TRBD2 (6 bases). This CDR3 has 14 residues. Trimming left V 8 bases short and J 4 bases short, with 18 bases between. Germline lookup yields CDR1 LNHDA and CDR2 SQIVND (reference sequence).